This is a list of T cell receptor beta chains from one sample in a study of blood T cell repertoires in COVID-19. The data were produced by immunoSEQ multiplex PCR, yet TCRdb's version contains in-frame clones alone and is incomplete. The data contain 81,000 or so clones, just under 85% of them singletons. Sequenced: peripheral blood. The receptors originated from a woman in her 70s with active or convalescent COVID-19. Each CDR3 is given with its conserved first and last residue. The order of the fields is CDR3 length, J gene, V gene, CDR3 protein.

13 | TRBJ2-1 | TRBV5-4 | CASSLPGWNEQFF
14 | TRBJ1-6 | TRBV19 | CASSPDRVNSPLHF
15 | TRBJ1-1 | TRBV6-5 | CASSYSIGQPTEAFF
15 | TRBJ2-5 | TRBV5-6 | CASSLGQGTLETQYF
15 | TRBJ1-5 | TRBV19 | CASSIDGGLNQPQHF
17 | TRBJ1-1 | TRBV7-2 | CASSLVPGAGHDTEAFF
15 | TRBJ1-1 | TRBV19 | CASSIVGLTNTEAFF
16 | TRBJ1-5 | TRBV5-6 | CASSLFDAGDNQPQHF
11 | TRBJ1-1 | TRBV7-2 | CASSHRVEAFF
15 | TRBJ1-1 | TRBV5-1 | CASSVRQGGETEAFF
20 | TRBJ1-5 | TRBV5-5 | CASSHSWAIKLAISRQPQHF
16 | TRBJ1-2 | TRBV6-1 | CASSEVGQEANYGYTF
14 | TRBJ2-3 | TRBV3-1/TRBV3-2 | CASSQKLSTDTQYF
15 | TRBJ1-2 | TRBV3-1/TRBV3-2 | CASSQGTLTGYGYTF
11 | TRBJ1-4 | TRBV5-5 | CASSANEKLFF
14 | TRBJ2-2 | TRBV5-4 | CASSLDWNTGELFF
18 | TRBJ1-6 | TRBV4-1 | CASSQAQGASSYNSPLHF
13 | TRBJ1-2 | TRBV11-3 | CASSIRVRGGYTF
15 | TRBJ2-3 | TRBV14 | CASSQDLALTDTQYF
14 | TRBJ2-1 | TRBV11-2 | CASSLAGFYNEQFF